Listed below are T cell receptor beta chains from one sample, sequenced in a study of blood T cell repertoires in COVID-19. Using immunoSEQ multiplex PCR, the repertoire was profiled, and TCRdb retains in-frame clones only, with some absent. Found here are some 200,000 clones, 82% of them singletons; the top ten hold 5.2%. The sample consisted of peripheral blood. The receptors were gathered from a woman in her 70s with COVID-19, enrolled during active disease. The CDR3 runs from the conserved cysteine through the conserved F or W. The D gene is left open where the match is weak. A clone size is listed for some rows: how often the clone was seen (once, few, many), or a class if it is expanded.

>TRBD2|TRBV11-2|-|TRBJ2-1
CASSLTSGSYNEQFF
TGTGCCAGCAGCTTGACTAGCGGGAGCTACAATGAGCAGTTCTTC
>TRBD2|TRBV7-7|-|TRBJ2-5
CASSHSTSGQETQYF
TGTGCCAGCAGCCATTCTACTAGCGGTCAAGAGACCCAGTACTTC
>TRBD2|TRBV7-2|-|TRBJ2-3
CASSISGSYTDTQYF
TGTGCCAGCAGCATTAGCGGGTCTTACACAGATACGCAGTATTTT
>-|TRBV18|-|TRBJ1-5
CASSPTNNQLNQPQHF
TGTGCCAGCTCACCGACAAATAATCAGCTCAATCAGCCCCAGCATTTT
>-|TRBV7-2|-|TRBJ2-7
CASSLTPGTIYEQYF
TGTGCCAGCAGCTTAACTCCCGGGACAATCTACGAGCAGTACTTC
>TRBD2|TRBV19|few|TRBJ2-7
CASSDLAGGTYEQYF
TGTGCCAGTAGTGATTTGGCGGGGGGGACCTACGAGCAGTACTTC
>TRBD1|TRBV7-6|-|TRBJ2-7
CASSFLNRQGESSYEQYF
TGTGCCAGCAGCTTTTTAAACCGACAGGGGGAGAGCTCCTACGAGCAGTACTTC
>TRBD2|TRBV7-2|-|TRBJ2-1
CASSQGLAVRTYNEQFF
TGTGCCAGCAGCCAAGGACTAGCGGTGCGAACTTACAATGAGCAGTTCTTC
>-|TRBV27|few|TRBJ2-3
CASSLLSSWAFSTDTQYF
TGTGCCAGCAGTCTCCTCAGTAGTTGGGCCTTTAGCACAGATACGCAGTATTTT
>TRBD1|TRBV7-9|-|TRBJ1-5
CASSQGAVQPQHF
TGTGCCAGCAGCCAGGGGGCGGTTCAGCCCCAGCATTTT
>TRBD2|TRBV4-1|-|TRBJ2-1
CASSQDIGGVYNEQFF
TGCGCCAGCAGCCAAGATATTGGGGGGGTTTACAATGAGCAGTTCTTC
>TRBD2|TRBV3-1/TRBV3-2|-|TRBJ2-7
CASSPRPSSGRFYEQYF
TGTGCCAGCAGCCCGCGCCCCTCTAGCGGGAGATTCTACGAGCAGTACTTC
>-|TRBV7-2|-|TRBJ2-3
CASSSLGGGRGDTQYF
TGTGCCAGCAGCTCCCTGGGGGGCGGGAGAGGGGATACGCAGTATTTT
>-|TRBV7-2|-|TRBJ1-1
CASSFYLIGVTEAFF
TGTGCCAGCAGCTTTTATCTTATCGGGGTCACTGAAGCTTTCTTT
>TRBD1|TRBV9|-|TRBJ1-3
CASSARDRVSGPGNTIYF
TGTGCCAGCAGCGCCCGGGACAGGGTTTCGGGACCTGGAAACACCATATATTTT
>-|TRBV5-5|-|TRBJ1-5
CASSGRGDYSNQPQHF
TGTGCCAGTAGCGGACGCGGGGACTATAGCAATCAGCCCCAGCATTTT
>-|TRBV18|-|TRBJ1-1
CASSYQAGNTEAFF
TGTGCCAGCTCTTACCAGGCGGGCAACACTGAAGCTTTCTTT
>-|TRBV6-6|-|TRBJ1-2
CASRPREVNYGYTF
TGTGCCAGCAGACCCCGGGAGGTGAACTATGGCTACACCTTC
>-|TRBV7-6|-|TRBJ1-1
CASSSFSNTEAFF
TGTGCCAGCAGCTCCTTTAGTAACACTGAAGCTTTCTTT
>-|TRBV21-1|-|TRBJ2-3
CASSRYLPSQGTDTQYF
TGTGCCAGCAGCAGATACCTACCGTCTCAGGGCACAGATACGCAGTATTTT
>-|TRBV6-1|-|TRBJ1-6
CASSEVWTGNSPLHF
TGTGCCAGCAGTGAAGTGTGGACTGGGAATTCACCCCTCCACTTT
>-|TRBV5-4|-|TRBJ1-1
CASSRGPGKLTEAFF
TGTGCCAGCAGTCGTGGCCCAGGGAAACTCACTGAAGCTTTCTTT
>-|TRBV19|few|TRBJ1-5
CASSVDRTGPQHF
TGTGCCAGTAGTGTCGACAGGACCGGGCCCCAGCATTTT
>-|TRBV7-7|-|TRBJ2-2
CASSPNRGTGELFF
TGTGCCAGCAGCCCAAATAGGGGCACCGGGGAGCTGTTTTTT